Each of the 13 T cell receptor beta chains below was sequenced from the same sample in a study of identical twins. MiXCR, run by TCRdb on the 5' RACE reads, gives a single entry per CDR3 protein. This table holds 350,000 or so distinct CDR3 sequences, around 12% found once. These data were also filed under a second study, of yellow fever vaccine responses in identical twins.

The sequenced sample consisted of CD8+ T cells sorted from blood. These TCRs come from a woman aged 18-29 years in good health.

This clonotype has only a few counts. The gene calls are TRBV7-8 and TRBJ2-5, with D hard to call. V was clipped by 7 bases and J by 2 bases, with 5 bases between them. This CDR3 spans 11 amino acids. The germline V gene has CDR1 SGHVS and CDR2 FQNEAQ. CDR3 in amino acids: CASTRQETQYF. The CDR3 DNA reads TGTGCCAGCACTCGGCAAGAGACCCAGTACTTC.

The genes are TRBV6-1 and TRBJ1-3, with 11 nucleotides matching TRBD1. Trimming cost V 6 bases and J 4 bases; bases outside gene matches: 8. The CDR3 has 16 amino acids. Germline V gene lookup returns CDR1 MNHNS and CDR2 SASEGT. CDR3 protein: CASSQDRGRPGNTIYF. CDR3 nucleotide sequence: TGTGCCAGCAGCCAGGACAGGGGGCGTCCCGGAAACACCATATATTTT.

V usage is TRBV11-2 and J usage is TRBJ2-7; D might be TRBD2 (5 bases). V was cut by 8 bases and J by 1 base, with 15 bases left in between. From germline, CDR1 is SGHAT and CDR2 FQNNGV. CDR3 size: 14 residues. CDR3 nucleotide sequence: TGTGCCAGCTCAATCGGGGATGGATCCTACGAGCAGTACTTC. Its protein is CASSIGDGSYEQYF.

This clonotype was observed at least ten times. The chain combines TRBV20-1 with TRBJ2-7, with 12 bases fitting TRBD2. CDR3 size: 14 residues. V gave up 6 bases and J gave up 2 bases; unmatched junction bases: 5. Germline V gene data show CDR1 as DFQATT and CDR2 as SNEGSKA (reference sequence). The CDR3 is CSAPTSGGPYEQYF. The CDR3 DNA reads TGCAGTGCCCCGACTAGCGGGGGACCCTACGAGCAGTACTTC.

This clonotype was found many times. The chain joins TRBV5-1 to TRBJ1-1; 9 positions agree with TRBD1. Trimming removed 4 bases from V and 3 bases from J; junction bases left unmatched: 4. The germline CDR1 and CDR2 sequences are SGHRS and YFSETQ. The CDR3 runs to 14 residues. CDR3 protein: CASSGDRGDTEAFF. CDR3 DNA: TGCGCCAGCAGCGGCGACAGGGGGGACACTGAAGCTTTCTTT.

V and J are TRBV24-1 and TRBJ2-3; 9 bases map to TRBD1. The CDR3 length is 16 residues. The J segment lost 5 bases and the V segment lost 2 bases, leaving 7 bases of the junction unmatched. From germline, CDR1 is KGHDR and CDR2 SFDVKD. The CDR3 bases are TGTGCCACCAGTGATTGGGACAGGGCTTCTGAAGATACGCAGTATTTT. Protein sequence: CATSDWDRASEDTQYF.

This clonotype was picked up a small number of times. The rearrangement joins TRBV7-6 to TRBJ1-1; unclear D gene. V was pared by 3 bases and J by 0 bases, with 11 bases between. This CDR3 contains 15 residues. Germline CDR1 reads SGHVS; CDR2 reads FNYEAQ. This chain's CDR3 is CASSFFERLNTEAFF. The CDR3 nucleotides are TGTGCCAGCAGCTTCTTCGAGAGATTGAACACTGAAGCTTTCTTT.

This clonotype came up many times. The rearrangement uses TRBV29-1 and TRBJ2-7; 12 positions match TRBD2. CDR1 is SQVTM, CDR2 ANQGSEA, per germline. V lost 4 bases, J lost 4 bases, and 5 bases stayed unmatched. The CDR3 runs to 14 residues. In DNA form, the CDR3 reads TGCAGCGTTGTGCTAGCGGGGGGGCCTTACGAGCAGTACGTC. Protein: CSVVLAGGPYEQYV.

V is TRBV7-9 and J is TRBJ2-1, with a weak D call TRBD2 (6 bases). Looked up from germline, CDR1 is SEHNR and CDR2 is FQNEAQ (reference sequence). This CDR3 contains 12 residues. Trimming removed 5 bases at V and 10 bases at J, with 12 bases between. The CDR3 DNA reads TGTGCCAGCAGCCTGGACTACCCCGAGCAGTTCTTC. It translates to CASSLDYPEQFF. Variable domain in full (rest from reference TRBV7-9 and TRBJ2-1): DTGVSQNPRHKITKRGQNVTFRCDPISEHNRLYWYRQTLGQGPEFLTYFQNEAQLEKSRLLSDRFSAERPKGSFSTLEIQRTEQGDSAMYLCASSLDYPEQFFGPGTRLTVL.

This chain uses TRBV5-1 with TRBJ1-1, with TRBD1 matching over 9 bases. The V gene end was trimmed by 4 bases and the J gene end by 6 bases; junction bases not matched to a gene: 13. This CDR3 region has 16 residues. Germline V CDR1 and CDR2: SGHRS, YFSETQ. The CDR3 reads CASSAGPGQGFAEAFF. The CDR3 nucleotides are TGCGCCAGCAGCGCCGGACCGGGACAGGGATTCGCTGAAGCTTTCTTT.

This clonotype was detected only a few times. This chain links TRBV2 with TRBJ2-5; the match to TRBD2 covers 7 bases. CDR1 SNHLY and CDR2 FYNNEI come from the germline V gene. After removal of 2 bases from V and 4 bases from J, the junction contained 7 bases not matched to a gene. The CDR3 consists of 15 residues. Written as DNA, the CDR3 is TGTGCCAGCAGTGAATATGGTCGGGAGGTAGAGACCCAGTACTTC. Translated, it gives CASSEYGREVETQYF.

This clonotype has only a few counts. The DNA of the CDR3 is TGTGCCAGCAGCCAGCAGGGAGACTCGTTCAATGAGCAGTTCTTC. Translating it yields CASSQQGDSFNEQFF. V usage is TRBV28 and J usage is TRBJ2-1; TRBD1 or TRBD2 may be the D gene (5 bases each). Germline V gene sequence: CDR1 MDHEN, CDR2 SYDVKM. Between the trimmed V and J ends, which lost 6 bases and 6 bases, there was a span of 18 bases. This CDR3 has 15 residues. Based on the CDR3 plus reference TRBV28 and TRBJ2-1, the full variable domain is DVKVTQSSRYLVKRTGEKVFLECVQDMDHENMFWYRQDPGLGLRLIYFSYDVKMKEKGDIPEGYSVSREKKERFSLILESASTNQTSMYLCASSQQGDSFNEQFFGPGTRLTVL.

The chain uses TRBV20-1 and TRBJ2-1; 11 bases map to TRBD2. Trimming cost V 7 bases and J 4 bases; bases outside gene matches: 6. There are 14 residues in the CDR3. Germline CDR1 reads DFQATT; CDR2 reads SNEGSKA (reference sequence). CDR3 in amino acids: CSVQGLADYNEQFF. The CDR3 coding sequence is TGCAGTGTTCAGGGACTAGCGGATTACAATGAGCAGTTCTTC.